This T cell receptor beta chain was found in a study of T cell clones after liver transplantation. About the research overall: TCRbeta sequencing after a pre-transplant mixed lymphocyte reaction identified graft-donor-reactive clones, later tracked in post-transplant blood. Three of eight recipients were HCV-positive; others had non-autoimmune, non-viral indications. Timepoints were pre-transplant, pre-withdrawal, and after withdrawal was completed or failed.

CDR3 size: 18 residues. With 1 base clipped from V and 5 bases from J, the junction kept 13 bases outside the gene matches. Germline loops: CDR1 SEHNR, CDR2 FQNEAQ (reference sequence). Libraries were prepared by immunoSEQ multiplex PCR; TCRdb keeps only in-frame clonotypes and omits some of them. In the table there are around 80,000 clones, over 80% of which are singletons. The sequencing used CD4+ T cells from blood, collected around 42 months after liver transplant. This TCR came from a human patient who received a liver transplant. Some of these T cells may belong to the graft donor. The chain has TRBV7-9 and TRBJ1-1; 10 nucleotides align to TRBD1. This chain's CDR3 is CASSLVGQGTIGETEAFF. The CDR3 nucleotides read TGTGCCAGCAGCTTAGTGGGACAGGGGACTATCGGGGAAACTGAAGCTTTCTTT. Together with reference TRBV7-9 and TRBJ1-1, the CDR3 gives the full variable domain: DTGVSQNPRHKITKRGQNVTFRCDPISEHNRLYWYRQTLGQGPEFLTYFQNEAQLEKSRLLSDRFSAERPKGSFSTLEIQRTEQGDSAMYLCASSLVGQGTIGETEAFFGQGTRLTVV.